This passage covers 28 T cell receptor beta chains from one sample sequenced in a study of Graves' ophthalmopathy and Graves' hyperthyroidism. Amplification targeted the TCR beta CDR3 regions, with RNA transcripts as the source material. An opening RT-PCR round employed HTBI primers and preceded a second-round multiplex PCR. Each CDR3 protein is one row after TCRdb ran MiXCR on the multiplex PCR reads. The table lists roughly 600,000 distinct CDR3 sequences, 39% of them singletons. Input material: peripheral blood or thyroid tissue (not recorded which). These receptors were taken from an adult man with Graves' hyperthyroidism.

The V and J genes are TRBV15 and TRBJ1-6, with D perhaps TRBD1 (6 bases). The CDR3 runs 15 residues. V was clipped by 0 bases and J by 7 bases, with 10 bases between them. CDR1 LNHNV and CDR2 YYDKDF come from the germline V gene (reference sequence). CDR3 residues: CATSRDRGYNSPLHF. For the CDR3, the DNA is TGTGCCACCAGCAGAGACAGGGGCTACAATTCACCCCTCCACTTT.

This chain joins TRBV29-1 and TRBJ2-1; 8 bases are a match to TRBD1. CDR1 is SQVTM, CDR2 ANQGSEA, per germline. The CDR3 totals 15 residues. V was pared by 4 bases and J by 0 bases, with 5 bases of the junction left unmatched. This CDR3 is CSVVDRASSYNEQFF. The CDR3 DNA reads as TGCAGCGTTGTGGACAGGGCGAGCTCCTACAATGAGCAGTTCTTC.

In this sample, this clonotype turned up many times. V and J are TRBV6-5 and TRBJ1-6, with D unclear. Trimming cost V 6 bases and J 0 bases, with 12 bases left between them. The CDR3 sequence is 16 residues long. Germline CDR1 and CDR2: MNHEY and SVGAGI. CDR3 sequence reads: CASSPGLSSYNSPLHF. The CDR3 bases are TGTGCCAGCAGCCCCGGACTGAGCTCCTATAATTCACCCCTCCACTTT.

This chain joins TRBV7-9 and TRBJ1-1, with no clear D. This CDR3 has 13 residues. V lost 3 bases, J lost 12 bases, and 17 bases lay in between. Germline V lookup: CDR1 SEHNR, CDR2 FQNEAQ (reference sequence). The chain's CDR3 is CASSFGTSFGTFF. CDR3 bases: TGTGCCAGCAGCTTTGGCACCTCTTTCGGAACTTTCTTT.

This clonotype has at least ten counts. CDR3 coding DNA: TGTGCCAGCAGCTTGGGCCCCGCGACGGATGGCTACACCTTC. It specifies CASSLGPATDGYTF. J is TRBJ1-2 and V is TRBV5-8, with D uncertain. Trimming took off 0 bases at V and 6 bases at J, with 12 bases between the two ends. The CDR3 consists of 14 residues. The germline V gene encodes CDR1 SGHTS and CDR2 YDEGEE. The entire variable domain, with the rest obtained from reference TRBV5-8 and TRBJ1-2, is as follows: EAGVTQSPTHLIKTRGQQATLRCSPISGHTSVYWYQQALGLGLQFLLWYDEGEERNRGNFPPRFSGRQFPNYSSELNVNALELEDSALYLCASSLGPATDGYTFGSGTRLTVV.

Here the CDR3 DNA reads TGTGCCAGCAGTTACAGGGTTTGGACTGAAGCTTTCTTT. Translating gives CASSYRVWTEAFF. The rearrangement uses TRBV6-5 and TRBJ1-1, with D unclear. The CDR3 has 13 amino acids. Germline assignment: CDR1 MNHEY and CDR2 SVGAGI. Trimming took 2 bases from V and 5 from J, leaving 9 bases between them.

About this clonotype: Just one base apart from a much larger clone, this may be a read error. The chain carries TRBV5-6 and TRBJ2-7; TRBD1 matches 10 bases. Germline V CDR1 and CDR2: SGHDT, YYEEEE. The CDR3 runs 14 residues. The CDR3 nucleotides are TGTACCAGCAGCGCACGGGACAGGGGCTACGAGCAGTACTTC. This translates into CTSSARDRGYEQYF.

The CDR3 DNA is TGTGCCAGCAGCTATAGCGGGAGCAATCAGCCCCAGCATTTT. It yields the protein CASSYSGSNQPQHF. The chain has TRBV5-4 and TRBJ1-5; D gene ambiguous. V was trimmed by 3 bases and J by 1 base, leaving 8 bases between them. Germline V gene lookup returns CDR1 SGHNT and CDR2 YYREEE (reference sequence). This CDR3 has 14 residues.

In its sample, this clonotype was seen many times. The chain employs TRBV5-4 and TRBJ2-7; unclear D gene. The CDR3 is made up of 14 amino acids. The germline V and J ends were trimmed by 0 bases and 6 bases, with 13 bases remaining between them. CDR1 is SGHNT and CDR2 is YYREEE in the germline V gene (reference sequence). CDR3: CASSLAANRVEQYF. In nucleotides, the CDR3 is TGTGCCAGCAGCTTGGCTGCTAACCGGGTCGAGCAGTACTTC.

This clonotype was counted a few times. The chain links TRBV30 to TRBJ1-2; D gene uncertain. The CDR3 sequence is 13 residues long. Germline assignment: CDR1 GTSNPN and CDR2 SVGIG (reference sequence). V lost 0 bases and J lost 4, with 9 bases in between. CDR3 DNA: TGTGCCTGGAGTGTATCCGGGAGCTATGGCTACACCTTC. Its protein product is CAWSVSGSYGYTF.

The gene calls are TRBV15 and TRBJ1-2; D may be TRBD1 (5 bases). V was pared by 1 base and J by 8 bases, with 11 bases between. Germline V gene lookup returns CDR1 LNHNV and CDR2 YYDKDF (reference sequence). The length of the CDR3 is 13 residues. CDR3 bases: TGTGCCACCAGCAGAGGCGGGGCAGGGGGCTACACCTTC. It encodes CATSRGGAGGYTF. The whole variable domain, remainder taken from reference TRBV15 and TRBJ1-2, is DAMVIQNPRYQVTQFGKPVTLSCSQTLNHNVMYWYQQKSSQAPKLLFHYYDKDFNNEADTPDNFQSRRPNTSFCFLDIRSPGLGDTAMYLCATSRGGAGGYTFGSGTRLTVV.

This clonotype was observed many times. CDR3 in DNA: TGCAGTGCTGGCGAAAAGAGCGAGCAGTACTTC. Encoded protein: CSAGEKSEQYF. This chain connects TRBV20-1 to TRBJ2-7; no clear D. Looked up from germline, CDR1 is DFQATT and CDR2 is SNEGSKA (reference sequence). The CDR3 covers 11 residues. The ends were cut back, 5 bases at V and 6 bases at J, with 11 bases in the middle.

The genes are TRBV5-6 and TRBJ1-2; D gene uncertain. Germline V gives CDR1 SGHDT, CDR2 YYEEEE. The V end was cut by 3 bases, the J end by 1 base, with 7 bases between. The CDR3 length is 13 residues. The CDR3 sequence is CASSWGNNYGYTF. The CDR3 DNA sequence: TGTGCCAGCAGCTGGGGAAATAACTATGGCTACACCTTC.

This clonotype was detected only once. This may be a read error: a much more frequent sequence differs by one nucleotide. The rearrangement uses TRBV20-1 and TRBJ1-5, with 10 positions matching TRBD1. V was clipped by 7 bases and J by 4 bases; unmatched bases: 13. This CDR3 has 16 residues. The germline V gene encodes CDR1 DFQATT and CDR2 SNEGSKA (reference sequence). The CDR3 DNA is TGCAGTGTCTTAGGAAGGGACAGGGGCAATAATCAGCCCCAGCATTTT. It is translated as CSVLGRDRGNNQPQHF.

This chain uses TRBV30 with TRBJ2-2; D call uncertain. Germline V CDR1 and CDR2: GTSNPN, SVGIG (reference sequence). V was trimmed by 5 bases and J by 2 bases, leaving 9 bases between them. The CDR3 extends over 13 amino acids. CDR3 in DNA: TGTGCCTGGTCCTGGTTCAACACCGGGGAGCTGTTTTTT. Translated: CAWSWFNTGELFF.

The chain employs TRBV28 and TRBJ2-7; 9 bases line up with TRBD1. The germline CDR1 and CDR2 sequences are MDHEN and SYDVKM. V was clipped by 5 bases and J by 6 bases; unmatched bases: 11. The CDR3 runs 15 residues. The CDR3, as DNA: TGTGCCAGCAGTCTAAGTCAGGGACAGGGATCCGAGCAGTACTTC. This codes for CASSLSQGQGSEQYF.

The chain has TRBV29-1 and TRBJ2-7; D is perhaps TRBD1 or TRBD2 (6 bases each). V shed 5 bases and J shed 3 bases, with 11 bases lying between them. The germline CDR1 and CDR2 sequences are SQVTM and ANQGSEA. The CDR3 sequence is 12 residues long. This CDR3 reads CSVRRGDYEQYF. Here the CDR3 DNA reads TGCAGCGTTAGGAGGGGGGACTACGAGCAGTACTTC.

Many counts were recorded for this clonotype. V usage is TRBV5-1 and J usage is TRBJ1-4, with no clear D. Germline CDR1 is SGHRS and CDR2 is YFSETQ. CDR3 length: 14 amino acids. V shed 3 bases and J shed 3 bases, with 9 bases lying between them. Written as DNA, the CDR3 is TGCGCCAGCAGCTGGACCGACGCTAATGAAAAACTGTTTTTT. It codes for CASSWTDANEKLFF. Supplemented by reference TRBV5-1 and TRBJ1-4, the full variable domain reads KAGVTQTPRYLIKTRGQQVTLSCSPISGHRSVSWYQQTPGQGLQFLFEYFSETQRNKGNFPGRFSGRQFSNSRSEMNVSTLELGDSALYLCASSWTDANEKLFFGSGTQLSVL.

A few counts support this clonotype. J is TRBJ1-1 and V is TRBV27; 7 bases match TRBD1. CDR1 and CDR2 (germline): MNHEY, SMNVEV (reference sequence). The CDR3 runs 16 residues. Unmatched junction bases numbered 9, after V lost 4 bases and J lost 1 base. CDR3 nucleotide sequence: TGTGCCAGCAGTTGGTCCAGGGGGAGTGGGAACACTGAAGCTTTCTTT. It translates to CASSWSRGSGNTEAFF.

The rearrangement links TRBV10-3 to TRBJ1-2; no definite D call. The CDR3 sequence is 12 residues long. The V end lost 4 bases, the J end lost 5 bases, and 8 bases lay between the germline ends. The V gene's germline CDR1 is ENHRY and CDR2 SYGVKD. The CDR3 sequence: CAISVARYGYTF. CDR3 nucleotides: TGTGCCATCAGTGTGGCCCGATATGGCTACACCTTC.

The chain joins TRBV2 to TRBJ2-3; D is possibly TRBD2 (5 bases). V was cut by 2 bases and J by 6 bases, with 15 bases left in between. Germline CDR1 SNHLY, CDR2 FYNNEI. This CDR3 has 15 residues. CDR3 nucleotide sequence: TGTGCCAGCAGTGAAACCAGCGGTGTGTTGGATACGCAGTATTTT. Translating gives CASSETSGVLDTQYF.

The CDR3 nucleotides are TGTGCCAGCAGCAGCCCAGGGGCACCCCTCCACTTT. It is translated as CASSSPGAPLHF. The V call is TRBV7-2, the J call TRBJ1-6; D might be TRBD1 (6 bases). The CDR3 length is 12 residues. The germline V gene has CDR1 SGHTA and CDR2 FQGNSA. The V end was cut by 5 bases, the J end by 11 bases, with 10 bases between. The full variable domain, completed using reference TRBV7-2 and TRBJ1-6, is GAGVSQSPSNKVTEKGKDVELRCDPISGHTALYWYRQSLGQGLEFLIYFQGNSAPDKSGLPSDRFSAERTGGSVSTLTIQRTQQEDSAVYLCASSSPGAPLHFGNGTRLTVT.

The chain links TRBV20-1 to TRBJ2-2, with D possibly matching TRBD1 (5 bases). V lost 5 bases and J lost 6, with 16 bases in between. This CDR3 comprises 14 residues. Germline V gene data show CDR1 as DFQATT and CDR2 as SNEGSKA (reference sequence). The CDR3: CSARRAVVAGELFF. CDR3 DNA: TGCAGTGCTCGCAGGGCAGTTGTTGCCGGGGAGCTGTTTTTT.

This clonotype has ten or more counts. J is TRBJ2-2 and V is TRBV29-1; D not resolved. Germline lookup yields CDR1 SQVTM and CDR2 ANQGSEA. The ends were cut back, 0 bases at V and 4 bases at J, with 12 bases in the middle. This CDR3 has 15 residues. CDR3 DNA: TGCAGCGTTGAAGATACAACGCGGCCCACCGGGGAGCTGTTTTTT. It codes for CSVEDTTRPTGELFF.

This clonotype was counted a few times. The chain has TRBV12-3 or TRBV12-4 and TRBJ2-7; TRBD1 aligns across 8 bases. V gave up 6 bases and J gave up 2 bases; unmatched junction bases: 9. The CDR3 consists of 15 residues. The CDR3 spells CASRPSGTGTYEQYF. CDR3 nucleotide sequence: TGTGCCAGCAGGCCATCCGGGACAGGAACCTACGAGCAGTACTTC.

The chain uses TRBV6-5 and TRBJ1-5; D uncertain. V lost 5 bases and J lost 0, with 11 bases in between. CDR3 length equals 15 residues. CDR1 is MNHEY, CDR2 SVGAGI, per germline. In DNA, the CDR3 is TGTGCCAGCAGTGACTGGAGCGATAGCAATCAGCCCCAGCATTTT. It is translated as CASSDWSDSNQPQHF.

The rearrangement uses TRBV20-1 and TRBJ2-3; 10 bases map to TRBD2. Losses at the gene ends were 6 bases for V and 6 bases for J; bases not matched to a gene: 9. CDR1 and CDR2 (germline): DFQATT, SNEGSKA (reference sequence). CDR3 length: 14 residues. The CDR3: CSASSSGGADTQYF. The CDR3 DNA is TGCAGTGCGAGCAGCAGCGGGGGGGCTGATACGCAGTATTTT.

This clonotype was seen just once. This may be a read error: a much more frequent sequence differs by one nucleotide. The chain employs TRBV7-9 and TRBJ2-5; D remains ambiguous. This CDR3 is 10 amino acids long. Germline-derived CDR1 and CDR2 are SEHNR and FQNEAQ (reference sequence). CDR3 in amino acids: CAGRKKTQYF. The CDR3, as DNA: TGTGCCGGCAGGAAGAAGACCCAGTACTTC. Together with reference TRBV7-9 and TRBJ2-5, the CDR3 gives the full variable domain: DTGVSQNPRHKITKRGQNVTFRCDPISEHNRLYWYRQTLGQGPEFLTYFQNEAQLEKSRLLSDRFSAERPKGSFSTLEIQRTEQGDSAMYLCAGRKKTQYFGPGTRLLVL.